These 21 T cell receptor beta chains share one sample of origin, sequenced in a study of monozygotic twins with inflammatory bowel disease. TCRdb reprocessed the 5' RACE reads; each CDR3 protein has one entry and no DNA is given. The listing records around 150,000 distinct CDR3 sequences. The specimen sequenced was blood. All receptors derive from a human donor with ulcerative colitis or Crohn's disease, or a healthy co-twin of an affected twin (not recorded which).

This chain's CDR3 is CSASKDTDFSYEQYF. The rearrangement uses TRBV20-1 and TRBJ2-7; absent DNA, TCRdb's TRBD1 call cannot be checked. Germline assignment: CDR1 DFQATT and CDR2 SNEGSKA (reference sequence). The CDR3 runs to 15 residues.

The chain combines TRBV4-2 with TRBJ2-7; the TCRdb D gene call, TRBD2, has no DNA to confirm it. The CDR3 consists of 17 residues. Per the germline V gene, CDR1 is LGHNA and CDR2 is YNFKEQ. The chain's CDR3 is CASSPQVRGGRLYEQYF.

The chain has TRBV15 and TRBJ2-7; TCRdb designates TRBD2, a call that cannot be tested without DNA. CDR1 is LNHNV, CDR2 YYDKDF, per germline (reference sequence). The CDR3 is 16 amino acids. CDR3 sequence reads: CATSRIGTSGRGEQYF.

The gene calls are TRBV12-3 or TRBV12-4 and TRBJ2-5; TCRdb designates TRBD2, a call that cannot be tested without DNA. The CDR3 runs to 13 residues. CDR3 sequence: CASSTGLSETQYF.

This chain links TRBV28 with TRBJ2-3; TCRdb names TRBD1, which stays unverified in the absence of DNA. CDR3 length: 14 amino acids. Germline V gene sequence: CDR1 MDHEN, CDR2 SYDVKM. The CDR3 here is CASSRRGTTDTQYF. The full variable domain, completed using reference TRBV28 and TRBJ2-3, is DVKVTQSSRYLVKRTGEKVFLECVQDMDHENMFWYRQDPGLGLRLIYFSYDVKMKEKGDIPEGYSVSREKKERFSLILESASTNQTSMYLCASSRRGTTDTQYFGPGTRLTVL.

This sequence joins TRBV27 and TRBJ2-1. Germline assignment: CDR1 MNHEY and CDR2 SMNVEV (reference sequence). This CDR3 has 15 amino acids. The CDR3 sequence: CASSLSLVVKNEQFF.

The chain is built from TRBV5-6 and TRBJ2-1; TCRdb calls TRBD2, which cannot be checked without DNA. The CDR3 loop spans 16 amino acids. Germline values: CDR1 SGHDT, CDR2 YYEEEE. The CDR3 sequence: CASSEAGTSASNEQFF.

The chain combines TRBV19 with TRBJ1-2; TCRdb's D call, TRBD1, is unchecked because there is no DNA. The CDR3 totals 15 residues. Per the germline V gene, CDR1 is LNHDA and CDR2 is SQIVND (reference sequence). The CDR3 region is CASRPWRTENYGYTF.

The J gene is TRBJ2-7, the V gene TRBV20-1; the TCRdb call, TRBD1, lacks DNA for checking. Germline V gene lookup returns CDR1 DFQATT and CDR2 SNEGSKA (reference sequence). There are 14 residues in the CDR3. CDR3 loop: CSANPPGQNYEQYF.

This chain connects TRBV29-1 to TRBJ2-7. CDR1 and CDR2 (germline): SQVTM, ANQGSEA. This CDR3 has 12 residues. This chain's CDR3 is CSVETSSYEQYF.

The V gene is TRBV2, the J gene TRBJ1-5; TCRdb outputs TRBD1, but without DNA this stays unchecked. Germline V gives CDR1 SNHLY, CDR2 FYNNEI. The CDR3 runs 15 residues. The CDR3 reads CASSITGYSNQPQHF.

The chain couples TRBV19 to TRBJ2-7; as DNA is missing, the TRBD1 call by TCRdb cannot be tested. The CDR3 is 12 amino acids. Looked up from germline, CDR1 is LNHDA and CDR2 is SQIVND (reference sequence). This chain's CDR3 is CASSGTPYEQYF.

This CDR3 is CASSFGLATEAFF. The rearrangement links TRBV6-5 to TRBJ1-1. Germline CDR1 is MNHEY and CDR2 is SVGAGI. This CDR3 spans 13 amino acids.

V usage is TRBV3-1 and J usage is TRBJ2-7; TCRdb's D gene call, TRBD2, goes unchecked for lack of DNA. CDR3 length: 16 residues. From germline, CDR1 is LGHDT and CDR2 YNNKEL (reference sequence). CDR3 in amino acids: CASSQTGLARSYEQYF.

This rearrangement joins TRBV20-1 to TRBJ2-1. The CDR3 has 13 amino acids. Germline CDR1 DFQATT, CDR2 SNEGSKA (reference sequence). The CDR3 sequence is CSVGGSSYNEQFF.

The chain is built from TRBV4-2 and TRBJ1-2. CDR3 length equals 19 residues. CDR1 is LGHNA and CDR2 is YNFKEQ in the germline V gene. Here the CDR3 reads CASSQDLLMASGGIPGYTF.

CDR3 protein: CASSADQETQYF. This chain joins TRBV5-1 and TRBJ2-5. From germline, CDR1 is SGHRS and CDR2 YFSETQ. The CDR3 is 12 residues long.

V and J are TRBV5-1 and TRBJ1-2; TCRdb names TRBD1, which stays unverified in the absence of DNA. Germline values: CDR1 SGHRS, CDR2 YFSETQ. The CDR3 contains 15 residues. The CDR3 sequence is CASSLEPGGAYGYTF.

CDR3 region: CSAPEGPANSPLHF. V gene TRBV20-1 combines with J gene TRBJ1-6. From germline, CDR1 is DFQATT and CDR2 SNEGSKA (reference sequence). CDR3 size: 14 residues.

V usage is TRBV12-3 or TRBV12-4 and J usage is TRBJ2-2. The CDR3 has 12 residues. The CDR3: CASAVGSGELFF.

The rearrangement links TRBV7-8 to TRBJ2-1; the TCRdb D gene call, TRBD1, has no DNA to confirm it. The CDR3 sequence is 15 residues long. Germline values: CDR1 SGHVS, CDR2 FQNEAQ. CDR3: CASSLRDRVHNEQFF.